The rows below give T cell receptor beta chains drawn from one sample of a study of blood T cell repertoires in COVID-19. Assay: immunoSEQ multiplex PCR; the TCRdb copy retains only in-frame clones and omits some. The sample holds 180,000 or so clones, around 82% seen once. Sequenced material: peripheral blood. Every receptor here comes from a woman aged 80 or older with acute or convalescent COVID-19. CDR3s include the opening cysteine and the closing phenylalanine or tryptophan.

>TRBJ2-5|TRBV7-2
CASSESGTRGQETQYF
>TRBJ1-2|TRBV4-3
CASSQEGRTYGYTF
>TRBJ1-3|TRBV5-8
CASSLTGALTNTIYF
>TRBJ2-7|TRBV2
CASRTGGYEQYF
>TRBJ2-1|TRBV24-1
CATRPAGQGNGEQFF
>TRBJ1-4|TRBV25-1
CASSTQSGWSEKLFF
>TRBJ1-2|TRBV7-9
CASAGTGFNGYTF
>TRBJ1-2|TRBV30
CAWDGGYGYTF
>TRBJ1-3|TRBV19
CASSHPGEGAGNTIYF
>TRBJ1-2|TRBV6-5
CASRVTGGGGYGYTF
>TRBJ2-2|TRBV9
CASKQDRGRSGELFF
>TRBJ2-1|TRBV5-1
CASSRGPSGPNGNEQFF
>TRBJ1-1|TRBV9
CASRKSPRENTEAFF
>TRBJ1-2|TRBV29-1
CSVEDPRSGAEGLGYGYTF
>TRBJ2-1|TRBV5-4
CASSPLAGLYNEQFF
>TRBJ2-3|TRBV5-6
CASSLAGATQYF
>TRBJ1-2|TRBV29-1
CSVEGQGNYGYTF
>TRBJ2-1|TRBV7-8
CASSLVQGRYNEQFF
>TRBJ2-3|TRBV5-5
CASSWSGRGADTQYF
>TRBJ2-7|TRBV6-2/TRBV6-3
CASSYSRGITYEQYF
>TRBJ1-4|TRBV19
CASSIVGDPNEKLFF
>TRBJ1-2|TRBV7-3
CASSPQGNYGYTF
>TRBJ2-7|TRBV7-2
CASSLAAGGSYEQYF
>TRBJ1-3|TRBV2
CASSEERGTGNTIYF
>TRBJ1-1|TRBV18
CASSPPNREGTEAFF
>TRBJ2-7|TRBV12-3/TRBV12-4
CASNRDNSYEQYF
>TRBJ1-1|TRBV9
CASSGDRAATEAFF
>TRBJ2-5|TRBV4-3
CASSQGGGTQYF